The 17 T cell receptor beta chains presented below share a single source sample, sequenced in a study of blood T cells in healthy people across ages. The use of a sample-barcoded 5' primer and a J-beta primer mix characterized a second PCR of roughly 7 to 11 cycles. From the 5' RACE reads, TCRdb called clonotypes with MiXCR, one entry per CDR3 protein. Among over a million distinct CDR3 sequences listed, approximately 63% were seen once. Sequenced: blood. These receptors came from a man in his late teens or twenties in good health.

This clonotype was observed a handful of times. The chain has TRBV6-2 or TRBV6-3 and TRBJ1-2; D ambiguous. V dropped 0 bases and J dropped 5 bases, with 13 bases sitting between them. The CDR3 length is 15 residues. Germline-derived CDR1 and CDR2 are MNHEY and SVGEGT. The CDR3 DNA is TGTGCCAGCAGTTACTCGCGAGGGCTACCGTATGGCTACACCTTC. Translation gives CASSYSRGLPYGYTF.

This clonotype has just a few counts. This chain connects TRBV9 to TRBJ1-2, with a tentative D call TRBD1 (5 bases). The CDR3 totals 13 residues. Trimming pared 6 bases from V and 4 bases from J, leaving 13 bases between. Germline V lookup: CDR1 SGDLS, CDR2 YYNGEE. The CDR3 DNA reads as TGTGCCAGCAAGGGGTCAGGTCTCTATGGCTACACCTTC. Translated: CASKGSGLYGYTF.

In the case of this clonotype: The junction and the germline gene differ at one end; a read error may be behind it. J is TRBJ2-5 and V is TRBV12-3 or TRBV12-4, with D uncertain. CDR3 length equals 13 residues. The CDR3 coding sequence is TGTACCAGCAGTCCGGAGAATTTTGAGACCCAGTACTTC. It specifies CTSSPENFETQYF.

The chain recombines TRBV3-1 with TRBJ2-5; a possible D gene is TRBD1 (5 bases). The last part of the DNA fits TRBJ2-7 better; the J call may be wrong. CDR1 is LGHDT, CDR2 YNNKEL, per germline (reference sequence). This CDR3 is 11 amino acids long. The CDR3: CASSGHGEQYF. CDR3 in DNA: TGTGCCAGCAGCGGACATGGCGAGCAGTACTTC.

This clonotype was picked up a small number of times. The V and J genes are TRBV4-1 and TRBJ2-7; the match to TRBD1 covers 11 bases. V dropped 2 bases and J dropped 3; count of bases not matched to a gene: 6. The germline V gene encodes CDR1 MGHRA and CDR2 YSYEKL. The CDR3 covers 16 residues. CDR3 loop: CASSQHRDRGFYEQYF. CDR3 DNA: TGCGCCAGCAGCCAACACCGGGACAGGGGGTTCTACGAGCAGTACTTC.

The chain couples TRBV6-1 to TRBJ2-7; 7 bases are a match to TRBD2. Germline CDR1 is MNHNS and CDR2 is SASEGT. This CDR3 is built from 13 residues. The ends lost 6 bases at V and 2 bases at J; junction bases unmatched: 4. CDR3 sequence (DNA): TGTGCCAGCAGGAAAGCGGGGACCTACGAGCAGTACTTC. It specifies CASRKAGTYEQYF.

A few counts support this clonotype. The chain uses TRBV7-8 and TRBJ2-3, with TRBD1 matching 8 bases. With 5 bases clipped from V and 3 bases from J, the junction kept 7 bases outside the gene matches. The CDR3 contains 15 residues. The germline V gene encodes CDR1 SGHVS and CDR2 FQNEAQ. The CDR3 loop is CASSPPGGLTDTQYF. In nucleotides, the CDR3 is TGTGCCAGCAGCCCCCCAGGGGGCTTGACAGATACGCAGTATTTT.

This chain links TRBV13 with TRBJ1-2; 8 bases agree with TRBD1. CDR3 length: 14 amino acids. The germline V gene has CDR1 PRHDT and CDR2 FYEKMQ (reference sequence). Trimming removed 5 bases from V and 7 bases from J; junction bases left unmatched: 9. DNA of the CDR3: TGTGCCAGCAGCCATGGGACAGGTGACTTTGGCTACACCTTC. This translates into CASSHGTGDFGYTF.

This clonotype was counted a single time. The rearrangement uses TRBV3-1 and TRBJ1-1; D remains ambiguous. This CDR3 has 14 residues. Trimming cost V 4 bases and J 1 base, with 10 bases left between them. Germline CDR1 is LGHDT and CDR2 is YNNKEL (reference sequence). CDR3 sequence: CASSRAAANTEAFF. CDR3 DNA: TGTGCCAGCAGCCGAGCAGCGGCGAACACTGAAGCTTTCTTT.

Only a few counts were recorded for this clonotype. V and J are TRBV29-1 and TRBJ2-1; maybe TRBD2 (5 bases). Germline V lookup: CDR1 SQVTM, CDR2 ANQGSEA. Trimming removed 3 bases at V and 7 bases at J, with 10 bases between. The CDR3 length is 12 residues. CDR3 coding DNA: TGCAGCGTTGATGAAAGGAGGAATGAGCAGTTCTTC. Translating it yields CSVDERRNEQFF.

V and J are TRBV10-3 and TRBJ1-2, with D perhaps matching TRBD1 (5 bases). Germline assignment: CDR1 ENHRY and CDR2 SYGVKD. V was pared by 11 bases and J by 1 base, with 20 bases between. The CDR3 is made up of 15 amino acids. The CDR3 DNA sequence: TGTGCCTCAAGCACAGGTAGTACCCTTAACTATGGCTACACCTTC. Residues: CASSTGSTLNYGYTF.

This clonotype occurred a few times. V and J are TRBV20-1 and TRBJ2-7; D perhaps matches TRBD2 (6 bases). Trimming removed 0 bases from V and 3 bases from J, with 12 bases in between. The germline V gene encodes CDR1 DFQATT and CDR2 SNEGSKA (reference sequence). The CDR3 has 14 amino acids. The CDR3 sequence: CSARDLMRDYEQYF. The CDR3 coding sequence is TGCAGTGCTAGAGACCTTATGCGGGACTACGAGCAGTACTTC.

This chain uses TRBV28 with TRBJ2-1; D might be TRBD2 (5 bases). The V and J ends lost 5 bases and 8 bases respectively, with 16 bases between them. Germline lookup yields CDR1 MDHEN and CDR2 SYDVKM. CDR3 length equals 14 residues. The CDR3 loop is CASSPLLDWYEQFF. Written as DNA, the CDR3 is TGTGCCAGCAGTCCCCTTCTGGACTGGTATGAGCAGTTCTTC.

The chain combines TRBV6-1 with TRBJ1-1; D is undetermined. CDR1 MNHNS and CDR2 SASEGT come from the germline V gene. The ends were cut back, 3 bases at V and 0 bases at J, with 8 bases in the middle. The CDR3 consists of 14 residues. The CDR3 DNA sequence: TGTGCCAGCAGTGATGCATTAGTGAACACTGAAGCTTTCTTT. Translated: CASSDALVNTEAFF.

J is TRBJ2-5 and V is TRBV27, with 9 nucleotides matching TRBD1. The better agreement between TRBJ2-7 and the DNA end casts doubt on the J call. The CDR3 contains 16 residues. Germline assignment: CDR1 MNHEY and CDR2 SMNVEV (reference sequence). CDR3 sequence reads: CASSSGQGCSINEQYF. Here the CDR3 DNA reads TGTGCCAGCAGTTCCGGACAGGGGTGTAGTATCAACGAGCAGTACTTC.

This clonotype has just a few counts. The chain joins TRBV5-1 to TRBJ2-3, with D unresolved. Germline V gene data show CDR1 as SGHRS and CDR2 as YFSETQ. V shed 0 bases and J shed 2 bases, with 10 bases lying between them. The CDR3 is 15 residues long. DNA for the CDR3: TGCGCCAGCAGCTTGGAAGGGCTGTACACAGATACGCAGTATTTT. Translated: CASSLEGLYTDTQYF.

This clonotype has a handful of counts. This chain uses TRBV10-3 with TRBJ2-1; tentative D call: TRBD1 (6 bases). Germline V gene sequence: CDR1 ENHRY, CDR2 SYGVKD. V was clipped by 6 bases and J by 5 bases, with 17 bases between them. CDR3 size: 15 residues. DNA for the CDR3: TGTGCCATCAGCGCCCCAGGGGAACCTAACAATGAGCAGTTCTTC. It is translated as CAISAPGEPNNEQFF.